By share, the clone carrying this TCR beta chain counts as medium-sized. The target antigen is unknown. 400 to 550 ng RNA was reverse transcribed with alpha and beta constant-region primers. Separate chain-specific third strand synthesis with multiplexing indices produced the alpha and beta libraries. The SP2 site served as the priming point for second strand synthesis. TCRdb re-derived calls from the 5' RACE reads in MiXCR, one entry per CDR3 protein. The top ten clones hold more than 9.5% of a sample with about 18,000 distinct CDR3 sequences, 12% of them seen once. There are 12 residues in the CDR3. V trimming: 9 bases; J trimming: 4 bases; junction bases outside the gene matches: 4. CDR1 and CDR2 (germline): SNHLY, FYNNEI. Whole blood was used without fractionation, so all unsorted peripheral T cells were included. RNA came from around 2.3 ml of peripheral blood. These data come from a study of HIV-infected patients and healthy controls. Study-wide points: Compared with healthy controls, HIV-infected patients showed less CDR3 sharing between individuals.

What was sequenced was blood. This TCR derives from an adult in good health. The chain recombines TRBV2 with TRBJ2-3, with 7 nucleotides matching TRBD2. CDR3 DNA sequence: TGTGCCAGTGGACTAGTTTCAGATACGCAGTATTTT. Its protein product is CASGLVSDTQYF.